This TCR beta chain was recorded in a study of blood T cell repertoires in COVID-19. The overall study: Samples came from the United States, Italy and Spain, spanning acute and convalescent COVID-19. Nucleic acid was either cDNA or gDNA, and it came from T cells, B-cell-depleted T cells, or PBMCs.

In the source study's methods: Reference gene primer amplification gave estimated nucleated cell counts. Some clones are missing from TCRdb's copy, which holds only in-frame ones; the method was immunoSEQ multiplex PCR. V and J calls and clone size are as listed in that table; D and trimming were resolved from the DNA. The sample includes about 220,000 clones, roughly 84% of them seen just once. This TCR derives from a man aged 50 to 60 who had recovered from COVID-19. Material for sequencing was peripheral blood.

The CDR3 spells CASSPRQQSSYNEQFF. The CDR3 DNA sequence: TGTGCCAGCTCACCACGACAGCAGAGCTCCTACAATGAGCAGTTCTTC. The chain is built from TRBV18 and TRBJ2-1; D might be TRBD1 (5 bases). Per germline, CDR1 KGHSH and CDR2 LQKENI. Trimming took off 1 base at V and 0 bases at J, with 10 bases between the two ends. This CDR3 comprises 16 residues.